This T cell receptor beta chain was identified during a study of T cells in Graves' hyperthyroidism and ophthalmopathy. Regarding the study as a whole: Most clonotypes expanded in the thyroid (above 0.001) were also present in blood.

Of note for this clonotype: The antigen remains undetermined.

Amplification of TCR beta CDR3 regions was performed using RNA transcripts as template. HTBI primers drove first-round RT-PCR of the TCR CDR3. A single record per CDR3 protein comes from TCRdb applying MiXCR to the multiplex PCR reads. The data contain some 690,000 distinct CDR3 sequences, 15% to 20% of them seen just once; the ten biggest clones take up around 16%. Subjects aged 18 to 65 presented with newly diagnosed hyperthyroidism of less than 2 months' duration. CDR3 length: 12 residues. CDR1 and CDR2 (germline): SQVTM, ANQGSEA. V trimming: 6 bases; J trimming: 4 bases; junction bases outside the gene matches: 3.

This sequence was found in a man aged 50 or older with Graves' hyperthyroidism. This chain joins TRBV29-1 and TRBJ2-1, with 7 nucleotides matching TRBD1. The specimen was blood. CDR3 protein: CSVGTEYNEQFF. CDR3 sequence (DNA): TGCAGCGTCGGGACAGAGTACAATGAGCAGTTCTTC.